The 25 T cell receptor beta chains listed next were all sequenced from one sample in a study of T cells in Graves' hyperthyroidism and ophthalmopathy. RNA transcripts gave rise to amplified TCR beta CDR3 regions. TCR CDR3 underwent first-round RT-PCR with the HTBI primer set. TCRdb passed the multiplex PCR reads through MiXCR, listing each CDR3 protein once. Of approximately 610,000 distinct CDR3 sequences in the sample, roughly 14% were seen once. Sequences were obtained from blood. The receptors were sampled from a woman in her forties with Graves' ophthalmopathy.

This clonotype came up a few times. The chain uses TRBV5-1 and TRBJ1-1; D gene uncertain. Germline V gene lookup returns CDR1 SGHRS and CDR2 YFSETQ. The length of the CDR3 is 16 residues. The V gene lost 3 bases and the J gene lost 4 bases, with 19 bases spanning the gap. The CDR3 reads CASSSQVWSPGTEAFF. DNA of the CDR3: TGCGCCAGCAGCTCCCAGGTGTGGTCGCCGGGCACTGAAGCTTTCTTT. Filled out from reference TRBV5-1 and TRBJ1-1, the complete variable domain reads KAGVTQTPRYLIKTRGQQVTLSCSPISGHRSVSWYQQTPGQGLQFLFEYFSETQRNKGNFPGRFSGRQFSNSRSEMNVSTLELGDSALYLCASSSQVWSPGTEAFFGQGTRLTVV.

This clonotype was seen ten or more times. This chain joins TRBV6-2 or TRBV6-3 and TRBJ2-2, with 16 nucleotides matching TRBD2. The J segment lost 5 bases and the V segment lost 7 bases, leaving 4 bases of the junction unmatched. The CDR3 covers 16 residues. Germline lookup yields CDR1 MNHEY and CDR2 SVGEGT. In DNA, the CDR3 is TGTGCCAGCACCCAGGGACTAGCGGGAGGGACCGGGGAGCTGTTTTTT. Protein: CASTQGLAGGTGELFF.

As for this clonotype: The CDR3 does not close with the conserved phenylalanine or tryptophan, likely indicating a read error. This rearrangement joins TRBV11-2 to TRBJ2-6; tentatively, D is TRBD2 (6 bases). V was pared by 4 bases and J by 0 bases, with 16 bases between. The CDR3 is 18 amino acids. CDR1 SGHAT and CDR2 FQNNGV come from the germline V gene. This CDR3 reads CASSSPGLSSSGANVLTL. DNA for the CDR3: TGTGCCAGCAGCTCCCCGGGACTCAGTAGCTCTGGGGCCAACGTCCTGACTCTC.

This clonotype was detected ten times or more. CDR3 amino acids: CASSFAGLRRGYTF. In DNA, the CDR3 is TGTGCCAGCAGTTTTGCGGGGTTAAGGAGAGGCTACACCTTC. This rearrangement joins TRBV28 to TRBJ1-2, with unresolved D. CDR3 length: 14 amino acids. Germline V CDR1 and CDR2: MDHEN, SYDVKM. The V gene lost 3 bases and the J gene lost 8 bases, with 16 bases spanning the gap.

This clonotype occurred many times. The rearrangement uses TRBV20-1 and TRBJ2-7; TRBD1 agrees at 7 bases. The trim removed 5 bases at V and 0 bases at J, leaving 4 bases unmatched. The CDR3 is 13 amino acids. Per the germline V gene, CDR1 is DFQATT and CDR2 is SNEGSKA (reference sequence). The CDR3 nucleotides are TGCAGTGCTCCCGACAGGGTCTCCTACGAGCAGTACTTC. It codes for CSAPDRVSYEQYF.

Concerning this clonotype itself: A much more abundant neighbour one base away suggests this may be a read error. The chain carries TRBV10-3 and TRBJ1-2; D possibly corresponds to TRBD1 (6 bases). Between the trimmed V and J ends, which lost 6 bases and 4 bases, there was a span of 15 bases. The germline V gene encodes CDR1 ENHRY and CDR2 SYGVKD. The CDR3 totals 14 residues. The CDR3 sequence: CAISPVGGGYGYTF. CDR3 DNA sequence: TGTGCCATCAGCCCCGTGGGGGGCGGCTATGGCTACACCTTC.

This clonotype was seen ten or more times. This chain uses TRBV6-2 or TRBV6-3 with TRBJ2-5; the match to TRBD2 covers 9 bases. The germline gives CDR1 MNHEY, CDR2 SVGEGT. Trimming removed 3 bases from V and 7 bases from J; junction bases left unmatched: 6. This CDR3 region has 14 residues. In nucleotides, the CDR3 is TGTGCCAGCAGTTATTTAGCGGGAGTGTCGACCCAGTACTTC. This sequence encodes CASSYLAGVSTQYF.

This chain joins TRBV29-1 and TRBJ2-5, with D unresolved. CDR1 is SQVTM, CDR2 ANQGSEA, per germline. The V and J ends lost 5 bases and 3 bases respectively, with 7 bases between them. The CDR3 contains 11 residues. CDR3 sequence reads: CSVSLKETQYF. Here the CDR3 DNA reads TGCAGCGTTTCCCTTAAAGAGACCCAGTACTTC.

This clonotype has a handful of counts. The CDR3 coding sequence is TGTGCCAGCAGTCCCTCGCTAGGTCATTCGTCCCAGCATTTT. It yields the protein CASSPSLGHSSQHF. This chain joins TRBV28 and TRBJ1-5; no firm D call. Germline CDR1 MDHEN, CDR2 SYDVKM. V lost 5 bases and J 11 bases, leaving 19 bases between the germline ends. The CDR3 loop spans 14 amino acids.

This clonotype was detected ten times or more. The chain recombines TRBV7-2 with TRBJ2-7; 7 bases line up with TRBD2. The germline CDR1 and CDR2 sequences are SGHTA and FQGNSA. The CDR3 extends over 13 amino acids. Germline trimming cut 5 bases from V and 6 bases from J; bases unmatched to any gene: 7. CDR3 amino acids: CASSRTGGPEQYF. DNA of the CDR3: TGTGCCAGCAGCCGGACGGGGGGTCCCGAGCAGTACTTC.

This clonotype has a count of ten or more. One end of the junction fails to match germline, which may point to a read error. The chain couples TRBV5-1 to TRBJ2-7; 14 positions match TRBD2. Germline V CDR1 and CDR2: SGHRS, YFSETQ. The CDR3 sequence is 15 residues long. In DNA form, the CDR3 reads TGTGCCAGCAGTTTAGGACTAGCGGGAGGCTACGAGCAGTACTTC. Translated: CASSLGLAGGYEQYF.

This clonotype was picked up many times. CDR3 protein: CASSRTRETEAFF. As DNA, the CDR3 is TGTGCCAGCAGTCGGACGAGGGAAACTGAAGCTTTCTTT. V usage is TRBV27 and J usage is TRBJ1-1; no reliable D call. Germline CDR1 reads MNHEY; CDR2 reads SMNVEV (reference sequence). Trimming pared 5 bases from V and 5 bases from J, leaving 12 bases between. This CDR3 is built from 13 residues.

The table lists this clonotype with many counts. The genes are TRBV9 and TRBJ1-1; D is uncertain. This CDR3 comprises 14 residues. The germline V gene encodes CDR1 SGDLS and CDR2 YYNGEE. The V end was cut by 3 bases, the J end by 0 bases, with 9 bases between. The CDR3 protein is CASSAGLMNTEAFF. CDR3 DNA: TGTGCCAGCAGCGCCGGTTTAATGAACACTGAAGCTTTCTTT.

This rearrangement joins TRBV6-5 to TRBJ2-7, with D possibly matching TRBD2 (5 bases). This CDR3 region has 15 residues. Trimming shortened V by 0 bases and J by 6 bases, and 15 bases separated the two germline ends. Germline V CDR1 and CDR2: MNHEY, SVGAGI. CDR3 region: CASSYSPGYLGEQYF. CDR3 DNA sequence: TGTGCCAGCAGTTACTCTCCGGGGTATCTGGGCGAGCAGTACTTC.

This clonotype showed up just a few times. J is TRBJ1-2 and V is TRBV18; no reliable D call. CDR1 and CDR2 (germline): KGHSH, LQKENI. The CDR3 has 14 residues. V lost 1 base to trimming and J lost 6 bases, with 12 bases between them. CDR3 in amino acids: CASSPRAGRDGYTF. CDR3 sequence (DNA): TGTGCCAGCTCACCACGAGCCGGTAGAGATGGCTACACCTTC.

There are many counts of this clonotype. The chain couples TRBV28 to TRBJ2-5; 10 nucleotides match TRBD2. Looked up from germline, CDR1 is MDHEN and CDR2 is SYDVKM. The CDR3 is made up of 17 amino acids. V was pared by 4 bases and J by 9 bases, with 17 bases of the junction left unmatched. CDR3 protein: CASSSPLGLAANVAQYF. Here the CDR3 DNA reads TGTGCCAGCAGTTCCCCCCTCGGACTAGCGGCGAATGTGGCCCAGTACTTC.

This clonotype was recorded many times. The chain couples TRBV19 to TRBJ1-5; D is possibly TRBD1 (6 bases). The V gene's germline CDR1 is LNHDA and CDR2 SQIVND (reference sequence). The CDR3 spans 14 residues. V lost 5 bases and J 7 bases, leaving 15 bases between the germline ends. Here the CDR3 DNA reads TGTGCCAGTAGTGTATCAGGGGAGAGGCAGCCCCAGCATTTT. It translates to CASSVSGERQPQHF.

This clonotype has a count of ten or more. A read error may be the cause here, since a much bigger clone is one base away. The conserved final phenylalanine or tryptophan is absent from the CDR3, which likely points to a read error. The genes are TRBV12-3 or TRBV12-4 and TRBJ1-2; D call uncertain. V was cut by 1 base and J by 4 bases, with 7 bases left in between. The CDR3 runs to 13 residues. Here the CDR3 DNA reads TGTGCCAGCAGTTTAGAGGCCGTCTATGGCTACACCCTC. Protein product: CASSLEAVYGYTL.

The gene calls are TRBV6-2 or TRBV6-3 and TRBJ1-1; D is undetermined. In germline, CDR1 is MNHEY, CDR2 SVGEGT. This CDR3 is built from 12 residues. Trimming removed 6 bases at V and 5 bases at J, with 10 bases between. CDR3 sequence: CASRREGTEAFF. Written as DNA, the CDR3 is TGTGCCAGCAGGAGGGAAGGAACTGAAGCTTTCTTT.

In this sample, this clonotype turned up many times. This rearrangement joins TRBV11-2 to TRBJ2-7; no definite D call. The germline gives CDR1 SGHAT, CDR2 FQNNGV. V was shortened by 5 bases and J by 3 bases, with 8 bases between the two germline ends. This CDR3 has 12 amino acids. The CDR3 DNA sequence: TGTGCCAGCAGCGTCCCACTCTACGAGCAGTACTTC. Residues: CASSVPLYEQYF.

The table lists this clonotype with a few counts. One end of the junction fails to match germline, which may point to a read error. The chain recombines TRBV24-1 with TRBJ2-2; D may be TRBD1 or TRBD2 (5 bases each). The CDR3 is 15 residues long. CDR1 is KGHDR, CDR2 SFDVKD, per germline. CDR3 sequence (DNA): TGTGCCACCAGTGATTTGCCGGGGCACACCGGGGAGCTGCTTTTT. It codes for CATSDLPGHTGELLF.

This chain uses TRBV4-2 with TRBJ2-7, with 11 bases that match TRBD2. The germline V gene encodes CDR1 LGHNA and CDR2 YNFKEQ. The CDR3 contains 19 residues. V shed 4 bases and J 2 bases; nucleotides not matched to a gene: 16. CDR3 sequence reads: CASSPDTGLAAGGAYEQYF. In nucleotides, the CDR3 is TGTGCCAGCAGCCCGGACACGGGACTAGCGGCGGGAGGTGCCTACGAGCAGTACTTC.

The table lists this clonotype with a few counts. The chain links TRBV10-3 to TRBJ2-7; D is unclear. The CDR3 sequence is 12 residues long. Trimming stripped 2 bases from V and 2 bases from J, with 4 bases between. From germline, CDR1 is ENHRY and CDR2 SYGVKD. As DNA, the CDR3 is TGTGCCATCAGTGAGCAAACCTACGAGCAGTACTTC. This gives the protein CAISEQTYEQYF.

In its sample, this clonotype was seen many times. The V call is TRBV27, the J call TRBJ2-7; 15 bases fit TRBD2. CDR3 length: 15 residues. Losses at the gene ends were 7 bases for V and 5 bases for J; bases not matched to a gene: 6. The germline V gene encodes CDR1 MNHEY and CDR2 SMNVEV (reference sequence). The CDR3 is CASKGTSGRRDEQYF. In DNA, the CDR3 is TGTGCCAGCAAAGGGACTAGCGGGAGGAGGGACGAGCAGTACTTC.

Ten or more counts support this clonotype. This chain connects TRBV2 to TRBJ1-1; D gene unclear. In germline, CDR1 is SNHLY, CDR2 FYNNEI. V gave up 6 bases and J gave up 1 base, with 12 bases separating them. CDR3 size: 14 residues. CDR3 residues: CASSERLSNTEAFF. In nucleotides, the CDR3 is TGTGCCAGCAGCGAACGTCTCTCGAACACTGAAGCTTTCTTT.